One sample yielded the 21 T cell receptor beta chains listed below, sequenced in a study of OX40 agonist ivuxolimab in advanced cancers. Data came from immunoSEQ multiplex PCR; TCRdb stores just in-frame clones and leaves some out. The sample carries tens of thousands of clones, 77% recorded once. The source material was CD4+ or CD8+ T cells sorted from blood, sampled in a trial of the OX40 agonist ivuxolimab. Receptor source: an adult with an advanced solid tumor such as melanoma, head and neck, liver or kidney cancer.

V gene TRBV4-1 combines with J gene TRBJ2-7; D may correspond to TRBD1 or TRBD2 (5 bases each). Trimming removed 1 base at V and 4 bases at J, with 11 bases between. CDR1 MGHRA and CDR2 YSYEKL come from the germline V gene. This CDR3 comprises 14 residues. The CDR3 sequence: CASSQAGPPYEQYF. In DNA form, the CDR3 reads TGCGCCAGCAGCCAAGCGGGACCCCCTTACGAGCAGTACTTC.

This chain links TRBV28 with TRBJ2-3, with D unresolved. The ends were cut back, 5 bases at V and 5 bases at J, with 14 bases in the middle. Germline V gene sequence: CDR1 MDHEN, CDR2 SYDVKM. The length of the CDR3 is 14 residues. The CDR3, as DNA: TGTGCCAGCAGTGGCCCCCAAGTCGGAGATACGCAGTATTTT. Encoded protein: CASSGPQVGDTQYF.

The V call is TRBV7-9, the J call TRBJ1-2, with TRBD1 matching over 8 bases. With V trimmed by 1 base and J by 8 bases, 6 bases remained unmatched. This CDR3 is built from 14 residues. Germline V lookup: CDR1 SEHNR, CDR2 FQNEAQ (reference sequence). The CDR3 here is CASSLGARGHGYTF. The CDR3 DNA follows: TGTGCCAGCAGCTTAGGGGCCAGGGGGCACGGCTACACCTTC. Variable domain in full (rest from reference TRBV7-9 and TRBJ1-2): DTGVSQNPRHKITKRGQNVTFRCDPISEHNRLYWYRQTLGQGPEFLTYFQNEAQLEKSRLLSDRFSAERPKGSFSTLEIQRTEQGDSAMYLCASSLGARGHGYTFGSGTRLTVV.

The chain has TRBV18 and TRBJ1-2; D perhaps matches TRBD1 (6 bases). The germline CDR1 and CDR2 sequences are KGHSH and LQKENI. CDR3 length: 15 residues. V lost 3 bases, J lost 6 bases, and 17 bases lay in between. This chain's CDR3 is CASSPDLNRVDGYTF. CDR3 bases: TGTGCCAGCTCACCCGACTTGAACAGGGTGGATGGCTACACCTTC.

Note on this clone: No DNA is shown, since the ends of the CDR3 on it are uncertain; the CDR3 is the one TCRdb lists. The chain employs TRBV27 and TRBJ2-3; TRBD1 is taken as the D call from the table, unchecked against the DNA. The CDR3 adds up to 15 amino acids, both ends counted. Germline loops: CDR1 MNHEY, CDR2 SMNVEV (reference sequence). CDR3 sequence reads: CASSSSGQPTDTQYF.

The chain uses TRBV29-1 and TRBJ1-5; 7 bases are shared with TRBD1. This CDR3 comprises 13 residues. Germline-derived CDR1 and CDR2 are SQVTM and ANQGSEA. V lost 6 bases, J lost 7 bases, and 9 bases stayed unmatched. The CDR3 here is CSVETGWGQPQHF. The CDR3 DNA follows: TGCAGCGTCGAGACAGGGTGGGGACAGCCCCAGCATTTT.

This clone has just a few counts. This chain uses TRBV25-1 with TRBJ1-2, with TRBD1 matching over 7 bases. V was clipped by 4 bases and J by 7 bases; unmatched bases: 9. The CDR3 loop spans 14 amino acids. Germline-derived CDR1 and CDR2 are MGHDK and SYGVNS. CDR3: CASSVQGRVGGYTF. DNA for the CDR3: TGTGCCAGCAGTGTACAGGGGCGGGTGGGTGGCTACACCTTC.

The chain employs TRBV4-2 and TRBJ2-5; D is uncertain. Trimming removed 0 bases from V and 0 bases from J, with 8 bases in between. The germline V gene encodes CDR1 LGHNA and CDR2 YNFKEQ. The CDR3 is made up of 15 amino acids. The CDR3 here is CASSQDGGDQETQYF. The DNA for the CDR3 is TGTGCCAGCAGCCAAGATGGTGGTGACCAAGAGACCCAGTACTTC.

This clone was detected a few times. The chain uses TRBV7-6 and TRBJ2-3; 7 positions match TRBD1. CDR3 length equals 15 residues. CDR1 is SGHVS, CDR2 FNYEAQ, per germline. The ends lost 3 bases at V and 4 bases at J; junction bases unmatched: 7. Written as DNA, the CDR3 is TGTGCCAGCAGCTTGGGGGCAGGGGGTTCAGATACGCAGTATTTT. This encodes CASSLGAGGSDTQYF.

Here the CDR3 reads CASSPRGQGKSSGNTIYF. The CDR3, as DNA: TGTGCCAGCTCACCAAGGGGACAGGGAAAGTCTTCTGGAAACACCATATATTTT. This chain joins TRBV18 and TRBJ1-3; TRBD1 matches 9 bases. The CDR3 has 18 amino acids. V shed 2 bases and J 1 base; nucleotides not matched to a gene: 9. From germline, CDR1 is KGHSH and CDR2 LQKENI. The whole variable domain, remainder taken from reference TRBV18 and TRBJ1-3, is NAGVMQNPRHLVRRRGQEARLRCSPMKGHSHVYWYRQLPEEGLKFMVYLQKENIIDESGMPKERFSAEFPKEGPSILRIQQVVRGDSAAYFCASSPRGQGKSSGNTIYFGEGSWLTVV.

This sequence joins TRBV7-2 and TRBJ1-4; unclear D gene. Germline lookup yields CDR1 SGHTA and CDR2 FQGNSA. V shed 0 bases and J shed 0 bases, with 11 bases lying between them. This CDR3 is 17 amino acids long. The CDR3 spells CASSLAGQTATNEKLFF. The CDR3 DNA follows: TGTGCCAGCAGCTTAGCTGGGCAGACTGCAACTAATGAAAAACTGTTTTTT.

This clone was detected only once. The CDR3 DNA sequence: TGTGCCAGCAGTGAGACAGGGGCTCTTACTGAAGCTTTCTTT. Its protein is CASSETGALTEAFF. V is TRBV25-1 and J is TRBJ1-1; the match to TRBD1 covers 8 bases. The germline V gene encodes CDR1 MGHDK and CDR2 SYGVNS. The J segment lost 5 bases and the V segment lost 3 bases, leaving 5 bases of the junction unmatched. The CDR3 runs to 14 residues.

This clone has only a few counts. The chain combines TRBV7-3 with TRBJ2-3; D is ambiguous. Germline assignment: CDR1 SGHTA and CDR2 FQGTGA. Deletions cut 2 bases from V and 7 bases from J, with 7 bases between. The CDR3 sequence is 12 residues long. The DNA of the CDR3 is TGTGCCAGCAGCTTAGGTACCTATACGCAGTATTTT. Amino acid sequence: CASSLGTYTQYF.

This clone is classed as medium-sized. This rearrangement joins TRBV7-6 to TRBJ2-7; possible D gene TRBD1, 6 bases. Germline values: CDR1 SGHVS, CDR2 FNYEAQ. With 4 bases removed from V and 3 bases from J, the gap between germline ends came to 7 bases. The CDR3 covers 12 residues. The CDR3 DNA follows: TGTGCCAGCAGCTCACAGGGCTACGAGCAGTACTTC. Protein sequence: CASSSQGYEQYF.

This clone was observed a single time. The rearrangement links TRBV16 to TRBJ1-2, with a possible D match to TRBD1 (5 bases). V was cut by 0 bases and J by 6 bases, with 11 bases left in between. Germline CDR1 KGHSY, CDR2 FQNENV. This CDR3 comprises 14 residues. CDR3 DNA sequence: TGTGCCAGCAGCCAATCATCCACGGGGGATGGCTACACCTTC. It encodes CASSQSSTGDGYTF.

The chain uses TRBV5-1 and TRBJ1-2, with D possibly TRBD1 on 6 matching bases. Deletions cut 2 bases from V and 8 bases from J, with 22 bases between. CDR1 and CDR2 (germline): SGHRS, YFSETQ. The CDR3 is 16 residues long. CDR3 residues: CASSFAPAYREEGYTF. The CDR3 DNA reads as TGCGCCAGCAGCTTCGCCCCCGCTTACAGGGAAGAAGGCTACACCTTC.

The sample holds a few counts of this clone. The chain couples TRBV6-6 to TRBJ1-6, with D perhaps matching TRBD1 (5 bases). Trimming cost V 4 bases and J 10 bases, with 14 bases left between them. Germline CDR1 and CDR2: MNHNY and SVGAGI (reference sequence). The CDR3 contains 14 residues. The CDR3 region has the DNA TGTGCCAGCAGTTCAGGGTGGGGCGACTCACCCCTCCACTTT. Protein: CASSSGWGDSPLHF.

The CDR3 region has the DNA TGTGCCAGCAGTTTATATGGGTCTAGCAGCACAGATACGCAGTATTTT. It codes for CASSLYGSSSTDTQYF. The J gene is TRBJ2-3, the V gene TRBV28, with a possible D match to TRBD2 (5 bases). Per the germline V gene, CDR1 is MDHEN and CDR2 is SYDVKM. CDR3 size: 16 residues. V dropped 1 base and J dropped 0 bases, with 11 bases sitting between them.

This rearrangement joins TRBV15 to TRBJ2-2; the D is unclear. From germline, CDR1 is LNHNV and CDR2 YYDKDF (reference sequence). CDR3 length: 12 amino acids. V was trimmed by 1 base and J by 6 bases, leaving 3 bases between them. CDR3 residues: CATSRAPGELFF. CDR3 DNA sequence: TGTGCCACCAGCAGAGCCCCCGGGGAGCTGTTTTTT.

This clone is a singleton in its sample. The J gene is TRBJ2-1, the V gene TRBV19; 7 bases match TRBD2. V trimming: 9 bases; J trimming: 6 bases; junction bases outside the gene matches: 8. CDR1 is LNHDA and CDR2 is SQIVND in the germline V gene (reference sequence). The length of the CDR3 is 13 residues. DNA of the CDR3: TGTGCCAGCTCTGAGACTAGCACCAATGAGCAGTTCTTC. Amino acid sequence: CASSETSTNEQFF.

The genes are TRBV5-1 and TRBJ1-1, with D possibly matching TRBD1 (5 bases). Germline CDR1 and CDR2: SGHRS and YFSETQ. The CDR3 loop spans 13 amino acids. Trimming left V 5 bases short and J 5 bases short, with 13 bases between. CDR3 region: CASRSGSRTEAFF. CDR3 DNA sequence: TGCGCCAGCAGATCAGGGAGTAGGACTGAAGCTTTCTTT.